The 19 T cell receptor beta chains given below trace back to one sample, sequenced in a study of blood T cell repertoires in COVID-19. Produced via immunoSEQ multiplex PCR; TCRdb's table is partial and in-frame only. The sample includes some 150,000 clones, about nine tenths of them seen just once. The sequencing input was peripheral blood. The receptors come from a woman aged 55-70 years with active or convalescent COVID-19.

The gene calls are TRBV6-5 and TRBJ1-2; 7 bases map to TRBD1. The CDR3 loop spans 14 amino acids. The V and J ends lost 7 bases and 5 bases, in that order; junction bases with no gene match: 10. The germline CDR1 and CDR2 sequences are MNHEY and SVGAGI. This chain's CDR3 is CASNDVTGRYGYTF. CDR3 DNA sequence: TGTGCCAGCAACGACGTGACAGGGCGGTATGGCTACACCTTC.

The rearrangement links TRBV15 to TRBJ1-1; no reliable D call. The CDR3 totals 12 residues. Trimming pared 0 bases from V and 6 bases from J, leaving 5 bases between. Germline CDR1 and CDR2: LNHNV and YYDKDF (reference sequence). CDR3 amino acids: CATSRDSAEAFF. As DNA, the CDR3 is TGTGCCACCAGCAGAGATTCGGCTGAAGCTTTCTTT.

The chain employs TRBV2 and TRBJ2-3, with D uncertain. V lost 2 bases and J lost 7, with 7 bases in between. Germline V gene sequence: CDR1 SNHLY, CDR2 FYNNEI. The CDR3 loop spans 12 amino acids. The CDR3 reads CASSETKNTQYF. The CDR3 bases are TGTGCCAGCAGTGAAACTAAGAATACGCAGTATTTT.

The chain couples TRBV2 to TRBJ2-7; TRBD2 is a possible D gene (5 bases). The V end lost 1 base, the J end lost 0 bases, and 10 bases lay between the germline ends. The CDR3 spans 15 residues. From germline, CDR1 is SNHLY and CDR2 FYNNEI. CDR3 in amino acids: CASSEGAESSYEQYF. The CDR3 DNA follows: TGTGCCAGCAGTGAAGGAGCGGAGAGCTCCTACGAGCAGTACTTC.

CDR3 DNA: TGCGCCAGCAGTGACAGGGCGGACTATGGCTACACCTTC. This gives the protein CASSDRADYGYTF. The chain carries TRBV10-1 and TRBJ1-2; TRBD1 is a possible D gene (5 bases). The CDR3 spans 13 residues. Trimming left V 3 bases short and J 3 bases short, with 8 bases between. The V gene's germline CDR1 is WNHNN and CDR2 SYGVQD (reference sequence).

The chain recombines TRBV4-3 with TRBJ2-3; 7 bases are shared with TRBD2. The CDR3 length is 16 residues. Germline V gene lookup returns CDR1 LGHNA and CDR2 YSLEER. Trimming at V came to 4 bases and at J to 4 bases, leaving 11 bases not matched to a gene. The chain's CDR3 is CASSPEAGGRPDTQYF. The CDR3, as DNA: TGCGCCAGCAGCCCAGAAGCCGGGGGGAGGCCAGATACGCAGTATTTT.

This chain uses TRBV10-2 with TRBJ1-4; 9 bases agree with TRBD1. Trimming at V came to 6 bases and at J to 4 bases, leaving 6 bases not matched to a gene. CDR1 and CDR2 (germline): WSHSY, SAAADI. CDR3 size: 15 residues. The CDR3 nucleotides read TGCGCCAGCAGAACGGGACAGGGCTATAATGAAAAACTGTTTTTT. Protein: CASRTGQGYNEKLFF.

This clone was recorded once. The rearrangement uses TRBV27 and TRBJ1-5; D gene ambiguous. This CDR3 region has 14 residues. Trimming pared 0 bases from V and 4 bases from J, leaving 7 bases between. CDR1 MNHEY and CDR2 SMNVEV come from the germline V gene (reference sequence). The CDR3 coding sequence is TGTGCCAGCAGTTTATCGACGGGTAATCAGCCCCAGCATTTT. It encodes CASSLSTGNQPQHF.

The CDR3 sequence: CASSQARFGLAGGRSETQYF. The CDR3, as DNA: TGCGCCAGCAGCCAAGCACGATTCGGACTAGCGGGGGGGAGAAGTGAGACCCAGTACTTC. The chain has TRBV4-1 and TRBJ2-5; 15 bases align to TRBD2. After removal of 1 base from V and 5 bases from J, the junction contained 14 bases not matched to a gene. The CDR3 extends over 20 amino acids. The V gene's germline CDR1 is MGHRA and CDR2 YSYEKL.

The chain carries TRBV18 and TRBJ1-6; 8 bases agree with TRBD1. The CDR3 has 15 amino acids. Germline V gene data show CDR1 as KGHSH and CDR2 as LQKENI. J was trimmed by 5 bases and V by 4 bases; bases with no gene match: 4. Written as DNA, the CDR3 is TGTGCCAGCTCACTAGGACAGGGTGATAATTCACCCCTCCACTTT. Translating it yields CASSLGQGDNSPLHF.

The CDR3, as DNA: TGTGCCAGTAGTACCACTAGAAACACTGAAGCTTTCTTT. Translated: CASSTTRNTEAFF. The V gene is TRBV19, the J gene TRBJ1-1; D is ambiguous. The CDR3 length is 13 residues. In germline, CDR1 is LNHDA, CDR2 SQIVND (reference sequence). Trimming pared 4 bases from V and 2 bases from J, leaving 8 bases between.

V gene TRBV10-3 combines with J gene TRBJ1-2, with D perhaps matching TRBD1 (6 bases). CDR3 length: 14 amino acids. Deletions cut 3 bases from V and 5 bases from J, with 13 bases between. Germline assignment: CDR1 ENHRY and CDR2 SYGVKD. In DNA, the CDR3 is TGTGCCATCAGTGAACCCACAGGGAAATATGGCTACACCTTC. The encoded protein is CAISEPTGKYGYTF.

This clone appeared once. The V and J genes are TRBV19 and TRBJ1-4, with TRBD1 as a possible D gene (6 bases). Trimming removed 4 bases from V and 2 bases from J, with 11 bases in between. This CDR3 contains 15 residues. Per the germline V gene, CDR1 is LNHDA and CDR2 is SQIVND (reference sequence). The CDR3 reads CASSRAGETNEKLFF. The DNA for the CDR3 is TGTGCCAGTAGTAGGGCAGGGGAGACTAATGAAAAACTGTTTTTT.

The chain joins TRBV19 to TRBJ2-3; D might be TRBD1 (5 bases). Germline V CDR1 and CDR2: LNHDA, SQIVND (reference sequence). This CDR3 spans 15 amino acids. V was trimmed by 5 bases and J by 0 bases, leaving 12 bases between them. The CDR3 DNA reads TGTGCCAGTAGTCCGTCTAGGGGTAGCACAGATACGCAGTATTTT. Its translation is CASSPSRGSTDTQYF.

The chain has TRBV30 and TRBJ1-6; 7 positions match TRBD1. Germline V gene sequence: CDR1 GTSNPN, CDR2 SVGIG (reference sequence). The CDR3 loop spans 14 amino acids. V shed 5 bases and J 3 bases; nucleotides not matched to a gene: 4. This CDR3 is CAWGTAGYNSPLHF. CDR3 coding DNA: TGTGCCTGGGGGACAGCCGGCTATAATTCACCCCTCCACTTT. The complete variable domain, with remaining parts taken from reference TRBV30 and TRBJ1-6, reads SQTIHQWPATLVQPVGSPLSLECTVEGTSNPNLYWYRQAAGRGLQLLFYSVGIGQISSEVPQNLSASRPQDRQFILSSKKLLLSDSGFYLCAWGTAGYNSPLHFGNGTRLTVT.

The chain links TRBV19 to TRBJ1-4; D might be TRBD1 (6 bases). This CDR3 comprises 16 residues. The germline CDR1 and CDR2 sequences are LNHDA and SQIVND (reference sequence). Between the trimmed V and J ends, which lost 8 bases and 8 bases, there was a span of 24 bases. CDR3 sequence reads: CASRDPLGAGREKLFF. The CDR3 DNA is TGTGCCAGTCGGGACCCTCTGGGGGCAGGCCGGGAAAAACTGTTTTTT.

The chain is built from TRBV6-2 or TRBV6-3 and TRBJ2-3; 10 positions match TRBD2. The length of the CDR3 is 15 residues. The germline CDR1 and CDR2 sequences are MNHEY and SVGEGT. The V and J ends lost 5 bases and 3 bases, in that order; junction bases with no gene match: 5. CDR3: CASSVLAGLTDTQYF. In DNA form, the CDR3 reads TGTGCCAGCAGTGTACTAGCGGGGTTAACAGATACGCAGTATTTT.

The J gene is TRBJ1-4, the V gene TRBV29-1, with TRBD1 matching over 9 bases. CDR1 SQVTM and CDR2 ANQGSEA come from the germline V gene. CDR3 length: 13 residues. The V segment lost 3 bases and the J segment 7 bases; nucleotides outside the gene matches: 3. The CDR3 here is CSVDGTGSEKLFF. The DNA of the CDR3 is TGCAGCGTTGACGGGACAGGGAGTGAAAAACTGTTTTTT.

The rearrangement links TRBV5-1 to TRBJ2-3; 7 nucleotides line up with TRBD1. V was pared by 4 bases and J by 1 base, with 6 bases of the junction left unmatched. Germline V gene lookup returns CDR1 SGHRS and CDR2 YFSETQ. The CDR3 contains 15 residues. The CDR3 loop is CASSPDDRGTDTQYF. DNA for the CDR3: TGCGCCAGCAGCCCGGACGACAGGGGCACAGATACGCAGTATTTT.